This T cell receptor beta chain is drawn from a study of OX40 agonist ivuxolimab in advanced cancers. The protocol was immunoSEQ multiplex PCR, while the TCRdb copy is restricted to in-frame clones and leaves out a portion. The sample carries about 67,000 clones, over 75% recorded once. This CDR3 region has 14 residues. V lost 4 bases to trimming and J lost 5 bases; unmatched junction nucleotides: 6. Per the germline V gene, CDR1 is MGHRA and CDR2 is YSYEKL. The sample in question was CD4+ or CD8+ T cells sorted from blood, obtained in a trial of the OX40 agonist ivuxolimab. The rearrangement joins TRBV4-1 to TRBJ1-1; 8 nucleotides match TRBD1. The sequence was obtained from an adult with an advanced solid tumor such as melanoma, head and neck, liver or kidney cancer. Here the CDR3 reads CASSLGQGGTEAFF. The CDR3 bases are TGCGCCAGCAGCCTAGGACAGGGTGGGACTGAAGCTTTCTTT.